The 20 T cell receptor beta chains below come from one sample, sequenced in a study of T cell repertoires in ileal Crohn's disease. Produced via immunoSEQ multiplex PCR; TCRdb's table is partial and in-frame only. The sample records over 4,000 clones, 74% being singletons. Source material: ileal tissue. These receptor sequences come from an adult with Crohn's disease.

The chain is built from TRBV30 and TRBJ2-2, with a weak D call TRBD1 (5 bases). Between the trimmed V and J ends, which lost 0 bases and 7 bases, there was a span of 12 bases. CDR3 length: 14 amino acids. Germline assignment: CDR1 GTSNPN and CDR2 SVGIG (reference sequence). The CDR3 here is CAWSVQGASGELFF. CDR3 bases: TGTGCCTGGAGTGTACAAGGGGCAAGCGGGGAGCTGTTTTTT.

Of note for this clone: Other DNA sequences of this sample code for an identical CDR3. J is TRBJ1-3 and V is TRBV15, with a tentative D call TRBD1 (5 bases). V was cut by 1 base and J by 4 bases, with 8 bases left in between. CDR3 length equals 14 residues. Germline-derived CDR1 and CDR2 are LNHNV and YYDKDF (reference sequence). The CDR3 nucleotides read TGTGCCACCAGCAGAGGCGGGGCAGGAAACACCATATATTTT. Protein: CATSRGGAGNTIYF.

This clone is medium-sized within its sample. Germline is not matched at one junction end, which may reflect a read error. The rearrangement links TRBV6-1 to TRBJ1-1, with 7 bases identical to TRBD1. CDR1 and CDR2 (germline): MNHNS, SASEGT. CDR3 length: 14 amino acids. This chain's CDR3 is CASSETGENAEAFF. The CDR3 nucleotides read TGTGCCAGCAGTGAAACAGGGGAGAACGCTGAAGCTTTCTTT.

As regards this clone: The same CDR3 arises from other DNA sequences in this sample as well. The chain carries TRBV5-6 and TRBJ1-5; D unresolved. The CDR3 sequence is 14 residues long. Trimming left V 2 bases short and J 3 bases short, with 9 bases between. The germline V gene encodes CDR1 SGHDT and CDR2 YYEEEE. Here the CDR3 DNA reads TGTGCCAGCAGCTTCTCAGGTTTCAATCAGCCCCAGCATTTT. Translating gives CASSFSGFNQPQHF.

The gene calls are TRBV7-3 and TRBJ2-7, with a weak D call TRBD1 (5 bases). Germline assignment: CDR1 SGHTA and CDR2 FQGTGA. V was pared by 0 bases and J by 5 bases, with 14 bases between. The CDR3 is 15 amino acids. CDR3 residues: CASSLTLTVFDEQYF. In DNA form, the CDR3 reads TGTGCCAGCAGCTTAACCCTGACAGTGTTCGACGAGCAGTACTTC.

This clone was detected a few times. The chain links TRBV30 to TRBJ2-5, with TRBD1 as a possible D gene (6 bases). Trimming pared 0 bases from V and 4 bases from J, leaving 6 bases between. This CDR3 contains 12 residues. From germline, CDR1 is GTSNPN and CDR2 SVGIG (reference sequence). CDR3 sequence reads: CAWSVGGETQYF. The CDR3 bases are TGTGCCTGGAGTGTAGGGGGAGAGACCCAGTACTTC.

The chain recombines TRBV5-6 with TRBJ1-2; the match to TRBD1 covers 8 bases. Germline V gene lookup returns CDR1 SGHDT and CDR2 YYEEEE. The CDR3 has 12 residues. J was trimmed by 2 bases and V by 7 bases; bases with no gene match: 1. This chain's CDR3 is CASGQGNYGYTF. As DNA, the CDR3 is TGTGCCAGCGGACAGGGAAACTATGGCTACACCTTC.

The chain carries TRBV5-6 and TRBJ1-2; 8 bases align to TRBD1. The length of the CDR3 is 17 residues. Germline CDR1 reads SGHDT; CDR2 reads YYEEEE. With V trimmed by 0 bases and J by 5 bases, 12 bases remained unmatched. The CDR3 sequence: CASSLAYTGRQGYGYTF. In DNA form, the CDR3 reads TGTGCCAGCAGCTTGGCCTATACTGGCAGACAGGGGTATGGCTACACCTTC.

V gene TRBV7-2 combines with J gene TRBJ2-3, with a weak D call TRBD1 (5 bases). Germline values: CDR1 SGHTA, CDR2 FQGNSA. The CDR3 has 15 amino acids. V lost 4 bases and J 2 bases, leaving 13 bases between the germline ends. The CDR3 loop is CASSSSRTNTDTQYF. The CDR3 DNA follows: TGTGCCAGCAGCTCAAGCAGGACAAACACAGATACGCAGTATTTT.

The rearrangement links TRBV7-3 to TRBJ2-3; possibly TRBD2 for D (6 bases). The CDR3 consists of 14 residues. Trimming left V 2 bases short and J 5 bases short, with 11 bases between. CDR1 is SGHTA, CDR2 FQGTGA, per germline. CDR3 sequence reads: CASSLGTFGDTQYF. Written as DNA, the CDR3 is TGTGCCAGCAGCTTAGGGACTTTCGGAGATACGCAGTATTTT. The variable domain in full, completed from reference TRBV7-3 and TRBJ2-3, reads GAGVSQTPSNKVTEKGKYVELRCDPISGHTALYWYRQSLGQGPEFLIYFQGTGAADDSGLPNDRFFAVRPEGSVSTLKIQRTERGDSAVYLCASSLGTFGDTQYFGPGTRLTVL.

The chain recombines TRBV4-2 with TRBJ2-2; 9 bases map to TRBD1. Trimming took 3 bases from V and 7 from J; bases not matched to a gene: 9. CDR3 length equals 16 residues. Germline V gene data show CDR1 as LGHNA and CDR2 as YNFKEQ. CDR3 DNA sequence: TGTGCCAGCAGCCACCTTCCGGGACAGGGTGTCGGGGAGCTGTTTTTT. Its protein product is CASSHLPGQGVGELFF.

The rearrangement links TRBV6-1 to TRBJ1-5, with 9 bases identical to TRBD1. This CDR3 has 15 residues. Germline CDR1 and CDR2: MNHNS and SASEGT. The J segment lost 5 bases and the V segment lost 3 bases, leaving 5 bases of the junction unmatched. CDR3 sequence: CASSDTGGPHQPQHF. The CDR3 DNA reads TGTGCCAGCAGTGATACAGGGGGCCCTCATCAGCCCCAGCATTTT.

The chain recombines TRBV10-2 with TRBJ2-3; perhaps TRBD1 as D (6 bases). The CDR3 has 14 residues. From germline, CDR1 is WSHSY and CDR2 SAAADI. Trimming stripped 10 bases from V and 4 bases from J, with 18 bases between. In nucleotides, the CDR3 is TGCGCCACCCAGGGGACATCGTTATCAGATACGCAGTATTTT. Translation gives CATQGTSLSDTQYF.

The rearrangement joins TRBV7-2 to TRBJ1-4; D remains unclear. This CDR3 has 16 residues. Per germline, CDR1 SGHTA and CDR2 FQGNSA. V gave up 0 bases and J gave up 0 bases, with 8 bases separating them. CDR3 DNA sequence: TGTGCCAGCAGCTTAGCGCTCAGTGCAACTAATGAAAAACTGTTTTTT. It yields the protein CASSLALSATNEKLFF.

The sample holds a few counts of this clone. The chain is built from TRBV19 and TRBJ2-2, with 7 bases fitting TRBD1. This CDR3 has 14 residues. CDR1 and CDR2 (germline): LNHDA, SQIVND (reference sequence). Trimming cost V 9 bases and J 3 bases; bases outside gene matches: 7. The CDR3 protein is CASKTGLDTGELFF. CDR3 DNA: TGTGCCAGCAAGACAGGGTTGGACACCGGGGAGCTGTTTTTT.

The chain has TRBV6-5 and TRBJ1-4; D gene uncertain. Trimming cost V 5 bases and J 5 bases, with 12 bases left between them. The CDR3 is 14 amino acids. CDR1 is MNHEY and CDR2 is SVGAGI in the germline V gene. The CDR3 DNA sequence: TGTGCCAGCAGTCCCGGGAGGGCGAATGAAAAACTGTTTTTT. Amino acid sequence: CASSPGRANEKLFF.

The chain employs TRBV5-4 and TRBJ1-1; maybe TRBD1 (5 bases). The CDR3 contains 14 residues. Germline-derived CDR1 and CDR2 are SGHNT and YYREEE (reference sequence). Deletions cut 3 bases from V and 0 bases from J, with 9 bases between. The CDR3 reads CASSSTGLNTEAFF. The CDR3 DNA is TGTGCCAGCAGCTCCACAGGATTGAACACTGAAGCTTTCTTT.

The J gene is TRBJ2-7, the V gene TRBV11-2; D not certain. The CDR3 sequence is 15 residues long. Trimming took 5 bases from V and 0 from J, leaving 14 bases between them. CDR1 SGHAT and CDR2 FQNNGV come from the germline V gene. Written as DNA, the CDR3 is TGTGCCAGCAGCCTATCTACCTCGCCCTCCTACGAGCAGTACTTC. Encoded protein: CASSLSTSPSYEQYF. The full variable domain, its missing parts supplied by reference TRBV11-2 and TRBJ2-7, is EAGVAQSPRYKIIEKRQSVAFWCNPISGHATLYWYQQILGQGPKLLIQFQNNGVVDDSQLPKDRFSAERLKGVDSTLKIQPAKLEDSAVYLCASSLSTSPSYEQYFGPGTRLTVT.

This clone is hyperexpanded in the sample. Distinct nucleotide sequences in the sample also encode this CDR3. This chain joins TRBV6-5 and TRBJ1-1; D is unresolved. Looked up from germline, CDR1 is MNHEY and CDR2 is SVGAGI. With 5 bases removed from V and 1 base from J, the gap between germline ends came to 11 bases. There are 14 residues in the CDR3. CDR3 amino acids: CASSIGGSNTEAFF. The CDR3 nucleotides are TGTGCCAGCAGTATCGGAGGTTCGAACACTGAAGCTTTCTTT.

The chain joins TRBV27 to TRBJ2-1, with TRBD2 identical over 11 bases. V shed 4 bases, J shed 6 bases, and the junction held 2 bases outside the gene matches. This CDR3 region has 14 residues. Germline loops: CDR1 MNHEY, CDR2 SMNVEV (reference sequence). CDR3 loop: CASSYLAGGNEQFF. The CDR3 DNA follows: TGTGCCAGCAGTTATCTAGCGGGGGGCAATGAGCAGTTCTTC.